This T cell receptor (beta chain) emerged from a study of cytomegalovirus exposure and HLA in healthy donors. Clones were read by immunoSEQ multiplex PCR, and TCRdb kept only the in-frame ones, dropping some. The sample carries hundreds of thousands of clones, 80% to 90% recorded once. Regarding the study as a whole: Specificity for CMV antigens was confirmed in vitro for a few of the CMV-associated chains. Researchers catalogued over 150 TCR beta chains as cytomegalovirus-associated.

The donors were members of the validation cohort, which comprised 90 to 150 subjects and was separate from the first cohort of 670 or so subjects. The germline V gene has CDR1 WNHNN and CDR2 SYGVQD (reference sequence). The CDR3 runs to 14 residues. Trimming cost V 0 bases and J 3 bases, with 9 bases left between them. As to this clone: Its antigen is as yet unknown.

The chain links TRBV10-1 to TRBJ2-7; D might be TRBD1 (5 bases). Material for sequencing was PBMCs. This clonotype was obtained from a woman between 18 and 29 years old in good health and CMV-seronegative. CDR3 coding DNA: TGCGCCAGCAGTGAGTCCAGGGAATACTACGAGCAGTACTTC. Translated: CASSESREYYEQYF.